This T cell receptor (beta chain) emerged from a study of blood T cell repertoires in COVID-19. The wider study: COVID-19 samples collected from the United States, Italy and Spain covered acute and convalescent phases. PBMCs, B-cell-depleted T cells, or T cells provided the cDNA or gDNA that made up the material.

There are 14 residues in the CDR3. CDR1 and CDR2 from the germline V gene are SGHTS and YDEGEE. V was shortened by 7 bases and J by 2 bases, with 13 bases between the two germline ends. Original analysis: Researchers report that nucleated cell counts were estimated from reference gene primer amplification. Sequencing used immunoSEQ multiplex PCR; TCRdb keeps in-frame clones, though not all of them. V and J calls and clone size are given by that table; D and trimming were obtained from the DNA. The sample records over 55,000 clones, roughly 85% being singletons. The receptor was isolated from a woman of 80 years or more with acute or convalescent COVID-19. The specimen sequenced was peripheral blood. V gene TRBV5-8 combines with J gene TRBJ2-1; TRBD1 might be the D (6 bases). The chain's CDR3 is CASLAGVAYNEQFF. As DNA, the CDR3 is TGTGCCAGCCTAGCAGGGGTGGCCTACAATGAGCAGTTCTTC.